This TCR beta chain came from a study of blood T cell repertoires in COVID-19. Turning to the study itself: Acute-phase and convalescent COVID-19 samples originated in the United States, Italy and Spain. Sources were T cells, B-cell-depleted T cells, or PBMCs; the material itself was cDNA or gDNA.

The data were produced by immunoSEQ multiplex PCR, yet TCRdb's version contains in-frame clones alone and is incomplete. The table records 30,000 to 50,000 clones, around 80% of them present only once. CDR3 length: 15 amino acids. CDR1 and CDR2 from the germline V gene are MNHEY and SMNVEV (reference sequence). The J segment lost 1 base and the V segment lost 7 bases, leaving 8 bases of the junction unmatched. J is TRBJ2-3 and V is TRBV27; 7 bases are shared with TRBD1. The specimen sequenced was peripheral blood. The TCR comes from a man aged 80 or over with active or convalescent COVID-19. The CDR3 here is CASTPRGLGTDTQYF. As DNA, the CDR3 is TGTGCCAGCACCCCAAGGGGGCTCGGCACAGATACGCAGTATTTT.